Following are 29 T cell receptor beta chains from one sample sequenced in a study of blood T cells in healthy people across ages. Next came a second PCR, run for about 6 to 12 cycles, which used a sample-barcoded 5' primer along with a J-beta primer mix. TCRdb itself ran the 5' RACE reads through MiXCR, one entry per CDR3 protein. The data show about 780,000 distinct CDR3 sequences, about 47% seen once. Source material: blood. The receptors were sampled from an older man in good health.

The chain recombines TRBV6-5 with TRBJ2-5; TRBD1 matches 7 bases. The J call is uncertain, as TRBJ2-7 better fits the DNA end. Germline CDR1 MNHEY, CDR2 SVGAGI. This CDR3 contains 14 residues. This CDR3 reads CASSSQTGSYEQYF. CDR3 DNA sequence: TGTGCCAGCAGTTCACAGACAGGGTCCTACGAGCAGTACTTC.

This chain joins TRBV28 and TRBJ2-7; the D is unclear. The V end was cut by 8 bases, the J end by 3 bases, with 17 bases between. This CDR3 region has 14 residues. CDR1 is MDHEN and CDR2 is SYDVKM in the germline V gene. The CDR3 nucleotides read TGTGCCAGCGGTCCCCCCGGGCGCCTCTACGAGCAGTACTTC. This sequence encodes CASGPPGRLYEQYF.

A word on this clonotype: This may come from a read error, since a much larger clone is one base off. CDR3 region: CASSTQTFVNEQFF. CDR3 nucleotides: TGTGCCAGCAGTACCCAGACATTTGTCAATGAGCAGTTCTTC. This chain uses TRBV27 with TRBJ2-1; D is ambiguous. Trimming removed 5 bases from V and 6 bases from J, with 14 bases in between. The CDR3 is 14 residues long. CDR1 is MNHEY, CDR2 SMNVEV, per germline (reference sequence).

Only a few counts were recorded for this clonotype. The gene calls are TRBV9 and TRBJ2-1; a weak D match, TRBD2 (6 bases). CDR3 length equals 14 residues. CDR1 SGDLS and CDR2 YYNGEE come from the germline V gene. The germline V and J ends were trimmed by 2 bases and 7 bases, with 13 bases remaining between them. This CDR3 is CASSVERLVNEQFF. The CDR3 nucleotides are TGTGCCAGCAGCGTCGAAAGACTAGTTAATGAGCAGTTCTTC.

The V and J genes are TRBV12-3 or TRBV12-4 and TRBJ2-3, with a possible D match to TRBD2 (5 bases). The CDR3 length is 15 residues. The germline V and J ends were trimmed by 4 bases and 4 bases, with 15 bases remaining between them. The CDR3 DNA reads TGTGCCAGCAGTTCCTCATTCACTAGGCCAGATACGCAGTATTTT. It translates to CASSSSFTRPDTQYF.

Regarding this clonotype: A junction boundary mismatches the germline segment, possibly from a read error. This sequence joins TRBV3-1 and TRBJ1-1; weak D call: TRBD1 (5 bases). CDR3 length: 15 residues. Germline-derived CDR1 and CDR2 are LGHDT and YNNKEL (reference sequence). This CDR3 reads CASSSQAVRNPEAFF. In nucleotides, the CDR3 is TGTGCCAGCAGCTCACAGGCCGTGCGGAACCCTGAAGCTTTCTTT.

The chain has TRBV7-3 and TRBJ2-7; 10 bases agree with TRBD2. V dropped 4 bases and J dropped 7; count of bases not matched to a gene: 13. Germline V gene lookup returns CDR1 SGHTA and CDR2 FQGTGA. This CDR3 has 16 residues. The CDR3 reads CASSSSLAGVSDEQYF. The DNA for the CDR3 is TGTGCCAGCAGCTCGTCTCTAGCGGGAGTAAGCGATGAGCAGTACTTC.

In its sample, this clonotype was seen many times. V and J are TRBV10-3 and TRBJ2-1, with D possibly matching TRBD2 (6 bases). Trimming removed 2 bases at V and 6 bases at J, with 8 bases between. In germline, CDR1 is ENHRY, CDR2 SYGVKD. CDR3 length: 13 amino acids. The CDR3 spells CAISEGGGNEQFF. CDR3 nucleotide sequence: TGTGCCATCAGTGAGGGGGGAGGCAATGAGCAGTTCTTC.

This clonotype came up many times. This sequence joins TRBV20-1 and TRBJ2-7; TRBD2 agrees at 11 bases. The CDR3 is 15 residues long. CDR1 is DFQATT, CDR2 SNEGSKA, per germline (reference sequence). V lost 0 bases and J lost 0; bases outside the gene matches: 1. CDR3 bases: TGCAGTGCTAGAGAGGGACTAGCGGCCTCCTACGAGCAGTACTTC. Translation gives CSAREGLAASYEQYF.

This clonotype was counted a few times. The DNA of the CDR3 is TGCAGTGCTAGAGCGTCCGGAGCTGGGGACCAGTACTTC. Translated, it gives CSARASGAGDQYF. V is TRBV20-1 and J is TRBJ2-5; D ambiguous. Germline CDR1 reads DFQATT; CDR2 reads SNEGSKA (reference sequence). The CDR3 totals 13 residues. V lost 1 base to trimming and J lost 10 bases, with 16 bases between them.

This clonotype was found a few times. The V and J genes are TRBV11-2 and TRBJ2-1; tentative D call: TRBD2 (5 bases). V gave up 1 base and J gave up 3 bases, with 10 bases separating them. The CDR3 sequence is 15 residues long. The germline CDR1 and CDR2 sequences are SGHAT and FQNNGV. The CDR3: CASSLVRTGYNEQFF. In nucleotides, the CDR3 is TGTGCCAGCAGCTTAGTACGGACTGGCTACAATGAGCAGTTCTTC.

The chain links TRBV20-1 to TRBJ2-7; TRBD2 agrees at 14 bases. This CDR3 comprises 13 residues. With 5 bases clipped from V and 9 bases from J, the junction kept 6 bases outside the gene matches. CDR1 and CDR2 (germline): DFQATT, SNEGSKA (reference sequence). CDR3 in amino acids: CSAGGTSGSRQYF. The CDR3 DNA sequence: TGCAGTGCTGGGGGGACTAGCGGGAGCCGGCAGTACTTC.

CDR3 residues: CSVVSDSYEQYF. CDR3 bases: TGCAGCGTTGTGTCCGATTCCTACGAGCAGTACTTC. The chain has TRBV29-1 and TRBJ2-5, with D hard to call. With the DNA end fitting TRBJ2-7 better, the J assignment may be wrong. The germline V gene has CDR1 SQVTM and CDR2 ANQGSEA. The CDR3 has 12 amino acids.

On this clonotype itself: A much larger clone is a single base away; this may be a read error. The chain recombines TRBV28 with TRBJ2-5, with a tentative D call TRBD2 (6 bases). The CDR3 is 15 amino acids. The germline CDR1 and CDR2 sequences are MDHEN and SYDVKM. Between the trimmed V and J ends, which lost 7 bases and 11 bases, there was a span of 26 bases. In DNA, the CDR3 is TGTGCCAGCACCGCGTCGGGGGAGATGAAAGATGAGCAGTACTTC. This gives the protein CASTASGEMKDEQYF. Full variable domain (remainder filled in from reference TRBV28 and TRBJ2-5): DVKVTQSSRYLVKRTGEKVFLECVQDMDHENMFWYRQDPGLGLRLIYFSYDVKMKEKGDIPEGYSVSREKKERFSLILESASTNQTSMYLCASTASGEMKDEQYFGPGTRLLVL.

This clonotype was found many times. At one end the junction does not follow the germline gene, possibly because of a read error. The V gene is TRBV7-9, the J gene TRBJ2-7, with D possibly matching TRBD2 (6 bases). CDR3 length equals 14 residues. Per germline, CDR1 SEHNR and CDR2 FQNEAQ (reference sequence). This CDR3 reads CASNLGGDSYEQYF. As DNA, the CDR3 is TGTGCCAGCAACTTAGGCGGGGACTCCTACGAGCAGTACTTC. Looking up the rest from reference TRBV7-9 and TRBJ2-7 gives the full variable domain: DTGVSQNPRHKITKRGQNVTFRCDPISEHNRLYWYRQTLGQGPEFLTYFQNEAQLEKSRLLSDRFSAERPKGSFSTLEIQRTEQGDSAMYLCASNLGGDSYEQYFGPGTRLTVT.

This chain links TRBV6-2 or TRBV6-3 with TRBJ2-7; D might be TRBD1 or TRBD2, each matching 6 bases. CDR1 is MNHEY, CDR2 SVGEGT, per germline. V gave up 3 bases and J gave up 7 bases, with 22 bases separating them. The CDR3 covers 16 residues. The CDR3 coding sequence is TGTGCCAGCAGTTATCACCGGGGGCTAACTTACAATGAGCAGTACTTC. It codes for CASSYHRGLTYNEQYF.

The chain is built from TRBV2 and TRBJ2-1; D remains ambiguous. The CDR3 covers 15 residues. Trimming removed 2 bases at V and 8 bases at J, with 16 bases between. Germline loops: CDR1 SNHLY, CDR2 FYNNEI. The CDR3 is CASSEMARGLYEQFF. The CDR3 region has the DNA TGTGCCAGCAGTGAAATGGCGCGAGGTTTGTATGAGCAGTTCTTC.

This clonotype was observed a handful of times. The chain combines TRBV7-3 with TRBJ2-3; no reliable D call. V lost 3 bases and J 2 bases, leaving 12 bases between the germline ends. The CDR3 contains 15 residues. Germline V CDR1 and CDR2: SGHTA, FQGTGA. CDR3 protein: CASSFGSSFTDTQYF. As DNA, the CDR3 is TGTGCCAGCAGCTTTGGTAGCTCCTTCACAGATACGCAGTATTTT.

The CDR3 sequence: CASSLFAGARIDEQYF. CDR3 sequence (DNA): TGTGCCAGCAGTTTATTTGCAGGGGCGCGTATTGACGAGCAGTACTTC. The chain uses TRBV12-3 or TRBV12-4 and TRBJ2-7; D perhaps matches TRBD1 (6 bases). Trimming left V 2 bases short and J 5 bases short, with 19 bases between. The CDR3 runs to 16 residues.

This clonotype appeared a single time. V is TRBV4-2 and J is TRBJ2-4; TRBD2 is a possible D gene (5 bases). The CDR3 contains 17 residues. Germline V gives CDR1 LGHNA, CDR2 YNFKEQ. V gave up 4 bases and J gave up 0 bases, with 16 bases separating them. The DNA for the CDR3 is TGTGCCAGCAGCCCCCCGGCCGGAGGAATAGCCAAAAACATTCAGTACTTC. Its protein is CASSPPAGGIAKNIQYF.

This clonotype appeared many times. The chain has TRBV7-3 and TRBJ2-1, with 14 nucleotides matching TRBD2. CDR3 length equals 18 residues. V shed 6 bases and J 6 bases; nucleotides not matched to a gene: 13. From germline, CDR1 is SGHTA and CDR2 FQGTGA. The CDR3 nucleotides read TGTGCCAGCAGTTACATACCCCCCGGGACTAGCGGGGGCAATGAGCAGTTCTTC. Amino acid sequence: CASSYIPPGTSGGNEQFF.

The chain couples TRBV5-1 to TRBJ2-3, with D possibly TRBD1 on 6 matching bases. Germline V gene lookup returns CDR1 SGHRS and CDR2 YFSETQ. The CDR3 totals 17 residues. The V gene lost 2 bases and the J gene lost 0 bases, with 16 bases spanning the gap. The CDR3 is CASSFLVGQRSTDTQYF. The CDR3 DNA is TGCGCCAGCAGCTTTCTTGTAGGACAGAGAAGCACAGATACGCAGTATTTT.

J is TRBJ2-3 and V is TRBV12-3 or TRBV12-4, with D possibly TRBD1 on 6 matching bases. Trimming removed 4 bases from V and 2 bases from J, with 25 bases in between. This CDR3 contains 19 residues. The CDR3 DNA sequence: TGTGCCAGCAGTTCACTCCACAGGGACCCAGCCCTGAACACAGATACGCAGTATTTT. Amino acid sequence: CASSSLHRDPALNTDTQYF.

V is TRBV20-1 and J is TRBJ2-7; D may be TRBD1 (6 bases). V was shortened by 0 bases and J by 2 bases, with 14 bases between the two germline ends. The CDR3 totals 15 residues. From germline, CDR1 is DFQATT and CDR2 SNEGSKA (reference sequence). As DNA, the CDR3 is TGCAGTGCTAGAGATGGAACAGGGAAACCCTACGAGCAGTACTTC. Amino acids: CSARDGTGKPYEQYF.

This clonotype has more than one count but fewer than ten. V and J are TRBV21-1 and TRBJ2-1; no DNA check was done on the table's D call, TRBD2. TRBV21-1 is a pseudogene locus. The CDR3 totals 15 residues. Here the CDR3 DNA reads TGTGCCAGCAGCAATCTAGCGGGAGGGGGCAATGAGCAGTTCTTC. Protein sequence: CASSNLAGGGNEQFF.

This clonotype was observed a few times. The chain employs TRBV6-2 or TRBV6-3 and TRBJ2-1; the D call may be TRBD1 or TRBD2 (5 bases each). V gave up 6 bases and J gave up 4 bases, with 16 bases separating them. The CDR3 extends over 15 amino acids. Germline V lookup: CDR1 MNHEY, CDR2 SVGEGT. The CDR3 DNA sequence: TGTGCCAGCAGGGAACTAGGGACCAAATACAATGAGCAGTTCTTC. Encoded protein: CASRELGTKYNEQFF.

This clonotype was recorded a few times. The chain carries TRBV6-2 or TRBV6-3 and TRBJ2-1; D may correspond to TRBD1 or TRBD2 (5 bases each). V lost 5 bases, J lost 0 bases, and 14 bases lay in between. The CDR3 is 16 residues long. The germline V gene encodes CDR1 MNHEY and CDR2 SVGEGT. This chain's CDR3 is CASSPGRVSSYNEQFF. CDR3 DNA sequence: TGTGCCAGCAGTCCGGGACGCGTTAGCTCCTACAATGAGCAGTTCTTC.

The chain joins TRBV9 to TRBJ2-6, with TRBD1 matching 9 bases. V lost 4 bases and J lost 0; bases outside the gene matches: 8. The CDR3 runs 18 residues. Germline CDR1 SGDLS, CDR2 YYNGEE. Here the CDR3 DNA reads TGTGCCAGCAGCCCCACCGGGACAGGGCTCTCTGGGGCCAACGTCCTGACTTTC. It codes for CASSPTGTGLSGANVLTF.

This clonotype was detected only once. V is TRBV9 and J is TRBJ2-5; possibly TRBD1 for D (6 bases). Germline V gives CDR1 SGDLS, CDR2 YYNGEE. The CDR3 runs to 14 residues. V was trimmed by 4 bases and J by 3 bases, leaving 13 bases between them. In nucleotides, the CDR3 is TGTGCCAGCAGCCTAACAGGGTTCGAAGAGACCCAGTACTTC. It is translated as CASSLTGFEETQYF.